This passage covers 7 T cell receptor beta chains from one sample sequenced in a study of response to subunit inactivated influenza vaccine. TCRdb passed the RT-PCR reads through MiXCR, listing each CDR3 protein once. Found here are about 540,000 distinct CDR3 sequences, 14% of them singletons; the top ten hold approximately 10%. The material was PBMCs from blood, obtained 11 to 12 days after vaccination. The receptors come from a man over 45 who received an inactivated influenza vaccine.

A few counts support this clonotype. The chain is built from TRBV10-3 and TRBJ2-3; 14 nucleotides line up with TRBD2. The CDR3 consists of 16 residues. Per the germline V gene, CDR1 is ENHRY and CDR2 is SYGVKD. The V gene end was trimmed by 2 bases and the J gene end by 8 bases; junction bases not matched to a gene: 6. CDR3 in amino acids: CAISERLAGGPGTQYF. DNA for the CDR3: TGTGCCATCAGTGAGCGACTAGCGGGAGGGCCCGGTACGCAGTATTTT.

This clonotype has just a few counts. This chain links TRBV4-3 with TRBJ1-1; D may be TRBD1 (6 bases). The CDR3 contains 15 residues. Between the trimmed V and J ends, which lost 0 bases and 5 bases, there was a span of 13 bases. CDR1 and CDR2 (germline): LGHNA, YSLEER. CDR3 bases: TGCGCCAGCAGCCAAGATTGGGGGGCGAGTACTGAAGCTTTCTTT. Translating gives CASSQDWGASTEAFF.

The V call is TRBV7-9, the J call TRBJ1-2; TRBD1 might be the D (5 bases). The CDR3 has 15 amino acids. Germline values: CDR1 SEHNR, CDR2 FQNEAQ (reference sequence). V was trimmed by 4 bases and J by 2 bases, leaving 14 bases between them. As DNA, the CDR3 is TGTGCCAGCAGCTCCGCCCTAGGGGCGAACTATGGCTACACCTTC. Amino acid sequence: CASSSALGANYGYTF.

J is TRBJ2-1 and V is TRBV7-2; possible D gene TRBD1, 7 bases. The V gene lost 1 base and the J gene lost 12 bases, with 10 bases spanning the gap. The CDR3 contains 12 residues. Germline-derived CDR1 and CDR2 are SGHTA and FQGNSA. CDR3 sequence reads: CASSLVQGGQFF. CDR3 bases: TGTGCCAGCAGCTTAGTCCAGGGGGGGCAGTTCTTC.

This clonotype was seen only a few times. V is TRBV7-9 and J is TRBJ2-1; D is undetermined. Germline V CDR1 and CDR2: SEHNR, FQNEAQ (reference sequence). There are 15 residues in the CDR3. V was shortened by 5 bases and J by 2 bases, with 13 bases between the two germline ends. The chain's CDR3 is CASSPNQLPYNEQFF. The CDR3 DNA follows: TGTGCCAGCAGCCCTAACCAACTCCCCTACAATGAGCAGTTCTTC. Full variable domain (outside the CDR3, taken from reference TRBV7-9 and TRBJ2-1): DTGVSQNPRHKITKRGQNVTFRCDPISEHNRLYWYRQTLGQGPEFLTYFQNEAQLEKSRLLSDRFSAERPKGSFSTLEIQRTEQGDSAMYLCASSPNQLPYNEQFFGPGTRLTVL.

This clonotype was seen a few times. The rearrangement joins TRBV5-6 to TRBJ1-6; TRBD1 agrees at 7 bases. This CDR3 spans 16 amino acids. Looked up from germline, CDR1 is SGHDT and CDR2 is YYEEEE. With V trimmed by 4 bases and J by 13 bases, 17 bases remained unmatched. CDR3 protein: CASSPHRDSLLDPLHF. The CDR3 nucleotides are TGTGCCAGCAGCCCGCACCGGGACAGCCTCTTGGATCCCCTCCACTTT.

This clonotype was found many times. This CDR3 reads CAWSDQWAGPHYEQFF. DNA of the CDR3: TGTGCCTGGAGTGATCAATGGGCGGGACCCCACTATGAGCAGTTCTTC. V is TRBV30 and J is TRBJ2-1, with a tentative D call TRBD2 (6 bases). This CDR3 comprises 16 residues. The V and J ends lost 1 base and 8 bases respectively, with 21 bases between them. Germline CDR1 GTSNPN, CDR2 SVGIG (reference sequence).